A single TCR beta chain is shown here with its context. The antigen is not known. 60 Vbeta and 13 Jbeta primers were used in PCR. TCRdb's table, derived via immunoSEQ multiplex PCR, lists solely in-frame clones and lacks some. This sample has fewer than 200,000 clones, with approximately 72% found just once. The data stem from a study of cytomegalovirus exposure and HLA in healthy donors. Study at large: Previous work identified around 120 million unique TCR beta sequences from around 200 million T cells. Overall study findings and caveats: In a later analysis, parvovirus B19, influenza, CMV and Epstein-Barr virus appeared linked to several top co-occurrence clusters. Highly shared variants forming one cluster were likely a sequencing artifact. Usually a TCR sequence was rare, but some public TCRs were found in many donors.

V lost 2 bases to trimming and J lost 11 bases, with 10 bases between them. Per germline, CDR1 MNHNS and CDR2 SASEGT. CDR3 length: 12 residues. The sequenced sample consisted of PBMCs. This sequence was found in a human donor in good health. The chain has TRBV6-1 and TRBJ1-5; no clear D gene. For the CDR3, the DNA is TGTGCCAGCAGTGAATCAGGTCCGACCCAGCATTTT. This translates into CASSESGPTQHF.